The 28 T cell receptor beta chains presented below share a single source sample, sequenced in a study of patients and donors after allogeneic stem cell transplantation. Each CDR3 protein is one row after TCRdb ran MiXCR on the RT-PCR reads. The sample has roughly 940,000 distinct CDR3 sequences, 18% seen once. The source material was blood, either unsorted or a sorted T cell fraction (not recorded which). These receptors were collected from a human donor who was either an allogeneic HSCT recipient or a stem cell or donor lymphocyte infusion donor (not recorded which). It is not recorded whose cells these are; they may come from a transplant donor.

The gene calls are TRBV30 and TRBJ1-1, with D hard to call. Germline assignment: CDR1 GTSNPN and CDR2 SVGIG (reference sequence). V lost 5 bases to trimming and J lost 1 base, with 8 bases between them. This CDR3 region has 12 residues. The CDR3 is CAWGRENTEAFF. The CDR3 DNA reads TGTGCCTGGGGCCGGGAGAACACTGAAGCTTTCTTT.

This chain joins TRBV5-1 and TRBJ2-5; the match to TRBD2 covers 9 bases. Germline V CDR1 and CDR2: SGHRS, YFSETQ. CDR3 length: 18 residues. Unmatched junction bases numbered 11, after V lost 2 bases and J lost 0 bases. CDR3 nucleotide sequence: TGCGCCAGCAGCTTTCCATCGGGGGGACTAGCCAACCAAGAGACCCAGTACTTC. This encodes CASSFPSGGLANQETQYF.

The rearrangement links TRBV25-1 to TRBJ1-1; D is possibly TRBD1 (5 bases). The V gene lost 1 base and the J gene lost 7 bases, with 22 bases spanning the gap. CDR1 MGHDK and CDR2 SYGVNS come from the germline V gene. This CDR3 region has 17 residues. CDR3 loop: CASSESPLSGRRGEAFF. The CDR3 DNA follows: TGTGCCAGCAGTGAATCCCCCCTGTCGGGCCGGAGGGGTGAAGCTTTCTTT.

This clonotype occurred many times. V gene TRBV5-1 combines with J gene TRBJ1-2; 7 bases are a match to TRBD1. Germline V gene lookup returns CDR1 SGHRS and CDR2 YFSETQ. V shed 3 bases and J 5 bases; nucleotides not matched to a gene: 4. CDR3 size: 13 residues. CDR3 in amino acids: CASSSGQSYGYTF. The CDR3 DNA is TGCGCCAGCAGCTCGGGACAGAGTTATGGCTACACCTTC.

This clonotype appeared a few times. As DNA, the CDR3 is TGTGCCAGCAGCTCACCGGGACTACCGAGCTCCTACAATGAGCAGTTCTTC. It is translated as CASSSPGLPSSYNEQFF. The chain couples TRBV7-3 to TRBJ2-1; 7 bases are a match to TRBD2. Germline V gene lookup returns CDR1 SGHTA and CDR2 FQGTGA. The CDR3 sequence is 17 residues long. With V trimmed by 4 bases and J by 0 bases, 9 bases remained unmatched.

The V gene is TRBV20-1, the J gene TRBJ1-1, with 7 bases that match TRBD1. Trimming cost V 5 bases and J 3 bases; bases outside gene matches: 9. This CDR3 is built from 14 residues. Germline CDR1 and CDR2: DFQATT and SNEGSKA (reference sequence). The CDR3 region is CSAPPGQRDTEAFF. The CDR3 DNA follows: TGCAGTGCTCCGCCGGGACAGAGGGACACTGAAGCTTTCTTT.

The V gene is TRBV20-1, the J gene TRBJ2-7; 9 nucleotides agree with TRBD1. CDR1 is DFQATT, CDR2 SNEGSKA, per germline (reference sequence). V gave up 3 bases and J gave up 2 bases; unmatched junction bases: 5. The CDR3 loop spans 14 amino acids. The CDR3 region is CSARGTGRTYEQYF. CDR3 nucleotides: TGCAGTGCTAGGGGGACAGGGAGGACCTACGAGCAGTACTTC.

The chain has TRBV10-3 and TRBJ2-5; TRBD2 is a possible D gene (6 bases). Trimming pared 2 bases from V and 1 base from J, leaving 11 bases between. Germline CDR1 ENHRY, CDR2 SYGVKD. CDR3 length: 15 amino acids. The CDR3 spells CAISEPAGFQETQYF. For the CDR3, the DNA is TGTGCCATCAGTGAGCCTGCGGGGTTCCAAGAGACCCAGTACTTC.

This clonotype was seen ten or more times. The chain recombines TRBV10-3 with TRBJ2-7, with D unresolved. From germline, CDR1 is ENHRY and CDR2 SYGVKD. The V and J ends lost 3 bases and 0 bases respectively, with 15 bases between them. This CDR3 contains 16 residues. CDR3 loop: CAISDPDRISSYEQYF. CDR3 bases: TGTGCCATCAGTGATCCCGATCGAATAAGCTCCTACGAGCAGTACTTC.

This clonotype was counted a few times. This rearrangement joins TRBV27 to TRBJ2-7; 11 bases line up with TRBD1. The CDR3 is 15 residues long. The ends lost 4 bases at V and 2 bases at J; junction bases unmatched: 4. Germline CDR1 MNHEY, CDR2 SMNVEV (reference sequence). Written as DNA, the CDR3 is TGTGCCAGCAGTTCCAAGGGACAGGGGGCCTACGAGCAGTACTTC. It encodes CASSSKGQGAYEQYF.

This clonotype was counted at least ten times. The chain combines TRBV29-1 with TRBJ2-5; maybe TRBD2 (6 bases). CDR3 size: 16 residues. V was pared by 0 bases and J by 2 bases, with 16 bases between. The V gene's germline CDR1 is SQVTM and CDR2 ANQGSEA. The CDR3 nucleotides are TGCAGCGTTGAAGATATATGGACTCGGGAGCAAGAGACCCAGTACTTC. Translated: CSVEDIWTREQETQYF.

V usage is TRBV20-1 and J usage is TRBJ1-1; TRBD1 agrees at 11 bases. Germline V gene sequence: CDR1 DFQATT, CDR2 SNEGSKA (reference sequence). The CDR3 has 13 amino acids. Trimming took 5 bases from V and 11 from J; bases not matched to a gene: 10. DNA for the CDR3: TGCAGTGCTGGAGGACCGGGACAGGGGGGGGCTTTCTTT. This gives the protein CSAGGPGQGGAFF.

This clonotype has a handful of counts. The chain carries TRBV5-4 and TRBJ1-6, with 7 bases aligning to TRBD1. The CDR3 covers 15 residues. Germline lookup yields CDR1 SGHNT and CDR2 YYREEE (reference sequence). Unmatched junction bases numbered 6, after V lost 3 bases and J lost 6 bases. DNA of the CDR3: TGTGCCAGCAGCTCCCGGGACAGCACTAATTCACCCCTCCACTTT. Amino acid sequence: CASSSRDSTNSPLHF.

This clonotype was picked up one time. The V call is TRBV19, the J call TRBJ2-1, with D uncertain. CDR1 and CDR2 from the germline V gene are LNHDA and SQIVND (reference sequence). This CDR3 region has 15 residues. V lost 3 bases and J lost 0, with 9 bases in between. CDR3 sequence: CASSIFLSSYNEQFF. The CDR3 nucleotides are TGTGCCAGTAGTATCTTCCTGAGCTCCTACAATGAGCAGTTCTTC.

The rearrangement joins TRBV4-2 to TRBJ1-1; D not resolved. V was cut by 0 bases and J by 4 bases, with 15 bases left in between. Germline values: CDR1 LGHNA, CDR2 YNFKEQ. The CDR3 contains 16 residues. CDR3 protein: CASSQEEPARVTEAFF. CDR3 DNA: TGTGCCAGCAGCCAAGAAGAGCCAGCGAGGGTCACTGAAGCTTTCTTT.

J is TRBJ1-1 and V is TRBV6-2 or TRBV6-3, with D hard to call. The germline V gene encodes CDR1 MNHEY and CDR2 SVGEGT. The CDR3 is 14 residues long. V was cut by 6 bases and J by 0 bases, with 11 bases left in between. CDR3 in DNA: TGTGCCAGCAGGTTTTATCGGATGAACACTGAAGCTTTCTTT. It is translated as CASRFYRMNTEAFF.

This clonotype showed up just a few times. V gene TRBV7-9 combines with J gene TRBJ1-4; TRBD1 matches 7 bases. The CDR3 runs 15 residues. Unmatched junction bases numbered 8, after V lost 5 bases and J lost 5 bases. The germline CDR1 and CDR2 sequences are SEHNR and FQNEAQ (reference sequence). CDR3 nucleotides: TGTGCCAGCAGCGTACCGGGACAGCTAAATGAAAAACTGTTTTTT. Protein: CASSVPGQLNEKLFF.

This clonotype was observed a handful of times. The CDR3 sequence: CASSSTTREGRFSYEQYF. In DNA form, the CDR3 reads TGTGCCAGCAGTTCGACCACGCGGGAGGGCCGGTTCTCTTACGAGCAGTACTTC. The J gene is TRBJ2-7, the V gene TRBV12-3 or TRBV12-4, with 9 positions matching TRBD2. V was pared by 4 bases and J by 4 bases, with 17 bases of the junction left unmatched. CDR3 length: 18 amino acids.

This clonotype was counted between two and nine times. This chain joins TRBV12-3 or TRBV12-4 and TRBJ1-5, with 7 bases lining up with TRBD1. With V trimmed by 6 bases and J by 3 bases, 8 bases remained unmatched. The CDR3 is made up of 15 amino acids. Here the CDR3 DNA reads TGTGCCAGCAGCCCAGACAGGGAATACAATCAGCCCCAGCATTTT. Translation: CASSPDREYNQPQHF.

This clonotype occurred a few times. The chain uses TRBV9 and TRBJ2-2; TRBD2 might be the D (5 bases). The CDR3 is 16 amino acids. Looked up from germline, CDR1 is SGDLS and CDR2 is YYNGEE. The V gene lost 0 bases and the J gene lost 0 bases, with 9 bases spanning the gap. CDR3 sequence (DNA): TGTGCCAGCAGCGTAGTTGCGGACTCGAACACCGGGGAGCTGTTTTTT. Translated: CASSVVADSNTGELFF. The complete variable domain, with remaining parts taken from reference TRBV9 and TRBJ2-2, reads DSGVTQTPKHLITATGQRVTLRCSPRSGDLSVYWYQQSLDQGLQFLIQYYNGEERAKGNILERFSAQQFPDLHSELNLSSLELGDSALYFCASSVVADSNTGELFFGEGSRLTVL.

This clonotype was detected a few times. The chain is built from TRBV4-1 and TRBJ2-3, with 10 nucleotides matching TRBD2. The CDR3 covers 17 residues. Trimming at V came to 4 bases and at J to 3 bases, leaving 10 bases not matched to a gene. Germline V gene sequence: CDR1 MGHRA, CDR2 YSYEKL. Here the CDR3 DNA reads TGCGCCAGCAGCCGCCTTGCTAGCGGGGGAGGGACAGATACGCAGTATTTT. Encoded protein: CASSRLASGGGTDTQYF.

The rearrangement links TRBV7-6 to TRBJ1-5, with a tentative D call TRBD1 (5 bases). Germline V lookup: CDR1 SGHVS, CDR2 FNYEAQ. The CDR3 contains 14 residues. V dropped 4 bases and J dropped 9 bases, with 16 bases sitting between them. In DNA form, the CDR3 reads TGTGCCAGCAGCTCCGGGCAGGGCCCGAGGCCCCAGCATTTT. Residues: CASSSGQGPRPQHF. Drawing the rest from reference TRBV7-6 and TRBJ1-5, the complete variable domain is GAGVSQSPRYKVTKRGQDVALRCDPISGHVSLYWYRQALGQGPEFLTYFNYEAQQDKSGLPNDRFSAERPEGSISTLTIQRTEQRDSAMYRCASSSGQGPRPQHFGDGTRLSIL.

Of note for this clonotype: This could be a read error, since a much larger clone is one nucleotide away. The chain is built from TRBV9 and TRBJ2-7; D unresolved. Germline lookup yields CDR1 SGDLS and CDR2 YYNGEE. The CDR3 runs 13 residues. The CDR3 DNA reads TGTGCCACCAGCGTAGGTACTACCTACGAGCAGTACTTC. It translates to CATSVGTTYEQYF.

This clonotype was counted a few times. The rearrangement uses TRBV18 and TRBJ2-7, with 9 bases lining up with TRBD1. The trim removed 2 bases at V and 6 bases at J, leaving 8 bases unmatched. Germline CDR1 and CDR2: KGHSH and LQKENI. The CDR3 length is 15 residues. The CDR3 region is CASSPGGTGKPEQYF. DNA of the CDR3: TGTGCCAGCTCACCAGGTGGGACAGGGAAGCCCGAGCAGTACTTC. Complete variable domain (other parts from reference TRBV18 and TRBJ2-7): NAGVMQNPRHLVRRRGQEARLRCSPMKGHSHVYWYRQLPEEGLKFMVYLQKENIIDESGMPKERFSAEFPKEGPSILRIQQVVRGDSAAYFCASSPGGTGKPEQYFGPGTRLTVT.

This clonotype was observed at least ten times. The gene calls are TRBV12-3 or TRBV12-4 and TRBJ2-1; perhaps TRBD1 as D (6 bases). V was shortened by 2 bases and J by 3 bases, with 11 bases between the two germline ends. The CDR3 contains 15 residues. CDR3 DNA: TGTGCCAGCAGTTTATGGGGGCCTCTCTACAATGAGCAGTTCTTC. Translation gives CASSLWGPLYNEQFF.

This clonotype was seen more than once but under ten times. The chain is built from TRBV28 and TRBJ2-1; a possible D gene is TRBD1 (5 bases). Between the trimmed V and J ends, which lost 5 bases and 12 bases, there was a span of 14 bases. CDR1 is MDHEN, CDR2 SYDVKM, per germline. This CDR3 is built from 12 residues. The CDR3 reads CASSPRTWRQFF. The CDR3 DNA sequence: TGTGCCAGCAGTCCCCGGACATGGCGGCAGTTCTTC.

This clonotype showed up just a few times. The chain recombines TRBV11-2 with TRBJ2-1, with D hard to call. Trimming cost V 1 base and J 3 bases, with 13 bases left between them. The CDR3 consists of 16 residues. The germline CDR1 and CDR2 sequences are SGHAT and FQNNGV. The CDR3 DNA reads TGTGCCAGCAGCTTAGGGTGGCTACAAAGCTACAATGAGCAGTTCTTC. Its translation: CASSLGWLQSYNEQFF.

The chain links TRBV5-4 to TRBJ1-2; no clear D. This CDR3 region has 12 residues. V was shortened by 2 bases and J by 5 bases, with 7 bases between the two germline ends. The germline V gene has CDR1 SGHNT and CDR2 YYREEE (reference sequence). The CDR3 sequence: CASSFPTYGYTF. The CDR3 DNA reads TGTGCCAGCAGCTTTCCCACATATGGCTACACCTTC.